These T cell receptor beta chains were read from a single sample in a study of shared T cell receptors in the human thymus. Some clones are missing from TCRdb's copy, which holds only in-frame ones; the method was immunoSEQ multiplex PCR. The sample holds about 730,000 clones, approximately 83% seen once. Another study also made use of these data, one on human thymus T cells.

The source material was thymocytes. The receptors were sampled from a girl under two years old with a congenital heart defect. Each CDR3 is given with its conserved first and last residue. Each record gives: D gene, clone size, V gene, J gene, CDR3 protein, CDR3 DNA. D genes are given only for firm matches. Clone size is shown for a subset of rows, as once, few, many or a class of expanded clone.

TRBD1	few	TRBV20-1	TRBJ1-2	CSAVQGGGYTF	TGCAGTGCTGTCCAGGGGGGTGGCTACACCTTC
TRBD1	NA	TRBV5-6	TRBJ1-6	CASSPTGPTYNSPLHF	TGTGCCAGCAGCCCGACAGGGCCAACCTATAATTCACCCCTCCACTTT
TRBD1	NA	TRBV28	TRBJ2-7	CASITGGTGLYEQYF	TGTGCCAGCATCACAGGGGGGACTGGACTCTACGAGCAGTACTTC
NA	few	TRBV30	TRBJ1-5	CAWSVRETLRGNQPQHF	TGTGCCTGGAGTGTAAGGGAAACTCTCAGGGGCAATCAGCCCCAGCATTTT
NA	few	TRBV7-9	TRBJ2-7	CASSLAGVYEQYF	TGTGCCAGCAGCTTAGCCGGAGTCTACGAGCAGTACTTC
TRBD2	NA	TRBV27	TRBJ2-1	CASSFQRIGTSGGNNEQFF	TGTGCCAGCAGTTTCCAAAGGATCGGTACTAGCGGGGGGAACAATGAGCAGTTCTTC
NA	NA	TRBV5-4	TRBJ2-5	CASSSRDSQETQYF	TGTGCCAGCAGCTCACGGGACTCTCAAGAGACCCAGTACTTC
TRBD1	NA	TRBV5-6	TRBJ1-2	CASSTRQGGSYGYTF	TGTGCCAGCAGCACGCGACAGGGGGGGAGCTATGGCTACACCTTC
NA	NA	TRBV6-1	TRBJ1-5	CASRTNRVGNQPQHF	TGTGCCAGCAGGACAAACAGGGTGGGCAATCAGCCCCAGCATTTT
NA	NA	TRBV5-5	TRBJ2-2	CASSFGVGDSTGELFF	TGTGCCAGCAGCTTTGGGGTAGGGGATTCCACCGGGGAGCTGTTTTTT
NA	few	TRBV5-4	TRBJ1-3	CASSFSVGNTIYF	TGTGCCAGCAGCTTTTCGGTTGGAAACACCATATATTTT
NA	NA	TRBV2	TRBJ2-3	CASTTDTQYF	TGTGCCAGCACAACAGATACGCAGTATTTT
NA	NA	TRBV6-5	TRBJ1-5	CASSEKHFFQPQHF	TGTGCCAGCAGTGAAAAGCACTTTTTTCAGCCCCAGCATTTT
TRBD1	NA	TRBV20-1	TRBJ1-1	CSARDQGGAFF	TGCAGTGCTAGAGATCAGGGGGGAGCTTTCTTT
TRBD1	NA	TRBV7-9	TRBJ2-1	CASSSVPGQGIYNEQFF	TGTGCCAGCAGCTCAGTTCCGGGACAGGGTATCTACAATGAGCAGTTCTTC
NA	NA	TRBV4-1	TRBJ2-5	CASSQGLAGTDAETQYF	TGCGCCAGCAGCCAAGGGTTGGCGGGTACGGATGCGGAGACCCAGTACTTC
NA	NA	TRBV4-3	TRBJ2-2	CASSQTGRVWDTGELFF	TGCGCCAGCAGCCAAACAGGGCGAGTTTGGGACACCGGGGAGCTGTTTTTT
NA	NA	TRBV5-6	TRBJ2-7	CASSPYSGAYEQYF	TGTGCCAGCAGCCCTTATAGCGGTGCCTACGAGCAGTACTTC
NA	NA	TRBV9	TRBJ2-5	CASSSRGLPPETQYF	TGTGCCAGCAGCAGCCGAGGACTCCCCCCGGAGACCCAGTACTTC
NA	NA	TRBV2	TRBJ2-7	CASSEEKKRKKIRSYEQYF	TGTGCCAGCAGTGAAGAAAAGAAGAGAAAGAAAATCCGCTCCTACGAGCAGTACTTC
NA	NA	TRBV7-2	TRBJ2-5	CASSGQDREGETQYF	TGTGCCAGCAGCGGACAGGACAGGGAGGGAGAGACCCAGTACTTC
TRBD1	NA	TRBV4-2	TRBJ1-1	CASSQIHGTGGNTEAFF	TGTGCCAGCAGCCAAATACATGGGACAGGGGGAAACACTGAAGCTTTCTTT
NA	NA	TRBV29-1	TRBJ2-1	CSVPTGSHYNEQFF	TGCAGCGTTCCCACAGGCTCTCACTACAATGAGCAGTTCTTC
NA	NA	TRBV7-8	TRBJ1-6	CASSLVSNSPLHF	TGTGCCAGCAGCTTAGTCAGTAATTCACCCCTCCACTTT
TRBD1	once	TRBV9	TRBJ1-4	CASSGSDRTNEKLFF	TGTGCCAGCAGCGGATCGGACAGGACTAATGAAAAACTGTTTTTT
NA	NA	TRBV11-3	TRBJ2-1	CASSLRSGGDNEQFF	TGTGCCAGCAGCTTACGGTCTGGCGGGGACAATGAGCAGTTCTTC
NA	NA	TRBV12-5	TRBJ2-1	CASGFALLRGGVDEQFF	TGTGCTAGTGGTTTTGCCCTACTGAGGGGGGGGGTAGATGAGCAGTTCTTC
TRBD1	NA	TRBV4-1	TRBJ1-6	CASSQRAPGVATGEGYNSPLHF	TGCGCCAGCAGCCAACGCGCCCCGGGGGTAGCAACAGGGGAAGGGTATAATTCACCCCTCCACTTT
NA	once	TRBV6-1	TRBJ1-1	CASGGRGRNTEAFF	TGTGCCAGCGGGGGGAGGGGGAGGAACACTGAAGCTTTCTTT
NA	NA	TRBV7-2	TRBJ2-7	CASSVRQNYEQYF	TGTGCCAGCAGCGTTCGACAGAACTACGAGCAGTACTTC
TRBD1	few	TRBV5-6	TRBJ2-5	CASSLGTGGETQYF	TGTGCCAGCAGCTTGGGGACAGGGGGGGAGACCCAGTACTTC
NA	once	TRBV29-1	TRBJ1-2	CSVERGPYGYTF	TGCAGCGTTGAGCGGGGGCCCTATGGCTACACCTTC
TRBD2	once	TRBV12-5	TRBJ2-5	CASGLALAEETQYF	TGTGCTAGTGGTTTGGCACTAGCGGAAGAGACCCAGTACTTC
TRBD1	NA	TRBV5-6	TRBJ2-4	CASSSGQGRDIQYF	TGTGCCAGCAGCTCCGGACAGGGTCGGGACATTCAGTACTTC
NA	NA	TRBV6-5	TRBJ1-2	CASSGRWQGYTF	TGTGCCAGCAGTGGGAGATGGCAGGGGTACACCTTC